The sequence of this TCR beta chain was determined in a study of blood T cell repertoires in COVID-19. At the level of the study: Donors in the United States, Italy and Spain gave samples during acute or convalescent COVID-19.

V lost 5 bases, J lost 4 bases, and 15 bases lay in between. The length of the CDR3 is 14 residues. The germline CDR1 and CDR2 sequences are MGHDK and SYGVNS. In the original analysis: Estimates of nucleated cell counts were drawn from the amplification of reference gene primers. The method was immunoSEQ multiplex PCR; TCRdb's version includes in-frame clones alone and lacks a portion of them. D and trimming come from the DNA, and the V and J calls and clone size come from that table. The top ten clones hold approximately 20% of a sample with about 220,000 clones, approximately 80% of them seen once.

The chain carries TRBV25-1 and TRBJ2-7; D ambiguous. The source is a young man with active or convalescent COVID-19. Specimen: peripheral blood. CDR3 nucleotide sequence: TGTGCCAGCAGTCGACAAGGCCCGGCTTACGAGCAGTACTTC. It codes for CASSRQGPAYEQYF.